This T cell receptor (beta chain) was recovered during a study of T-cell reconstitution after alpha-beta-depleted transplantation in children. General observations from the study: TCRbeta diversity was high at day 60 in some patients (a result of surviving recipient T cells and thymic progenitors). Reported findings indicate that, about two months after transplant, alpha-beta T cells came from several hundred expanded clones, which were derived from non-depleted graft cells. T-cell numbers and diversity, one year after transplant, stemmed largely from T cells that were newly produced.

Comment on this clonotype: Its specificity is unknown.

The germline CDR1 and CDR2 sequences are MDHEN and SYDVKM. The CDR3 loop spans 14 amino acids. The V end was cut by 3 bases, the J end by 6 bases, with 12 bases between. Preparation of the TCRbeta library was carried out with unique molecular identifiers. TCRdb processed the PCR reads anew with MiXCR; each CDR3 protein has one entry. The sample carries about 440,000 distinct CDR3 sequences, 43% recorded once. The chain uses TRBV28 and TRBJ1-5; D possibly corresponds to TRBD1 (5 bases). The sequence was collected from a girl aged 2-9 years with aplastic anemia, due to receive a stem cell transplant. Source: PBMCs, taken before TCRalphabeta/CD19-depleted stem cell transplant. The CDR3 here is CASSFLGVSQPQHF. The CDR3 DNA is TGTGCCAGCAGTTTTCTAGGGGTCAGTCAGCCCCAGCATTTT.